Below are 7 T cell receptor beta chains sequenced from a single sample in a study of T cell responses to AZD1222 COVID-19 vaccine. Here immunoSEQ multiplex PCR was the method, and the copy in TCRdb shows in-frame clones only, minus some. The sample shows about 94,000 clones, 88% of them seen only once. The material sequenced was peripheral blood, taken 28 days after the second AZD1222 dose. The receptor set was obtained from an adult who received the AZD1222 COVID-19 vaccine.

The chain employs TRBV24-1 and TRBJ1-1; D not certain. Looked up from germline, CDR1 is KGHDR and CDR2 is SFDVKD. The V end was cut by 4 bases, the J end by 5 bases, with 7 bases between. The CDR3 covers 12 residues. This CDR3 reads CATSEAGTEAFF. The CDR3 DNA reads as TGTGCCACCAGTGAAGCGGGAACTGAAGCTTTCTTT.

The rearrangement links TRBV5-1 to TRBJ1-4; D may be TRBD1 (5 bases). Germline V gene sequence: CDR1 SGHRS, CDR2 YFSETQ. The ends were cut back, 6 bases at V and 4 bases at J, with 10 bases in the middle. The CDR3 extends over 13 amino acids. As DNA, the CDR3 is TGCGCCAGCAAGGGGTTAATTAATGAAAAACTGTTTTTT. Protein product: CASKGLINEKLFF.

The genes are TRBV7-8 and TRBJ2-5; possibly TRBD1 for D (5 bases). This CDR3 has 15 residues. The V gene lost 3 bases and the J gene lost 2 bases, with 13 bases spanning the gap. CDR1 SGHVS and CDR2 FQNEAQ come from the germline V gene. The CDR3 region is CASSLVGAVQETQYF. CDR3 coding DNA: TGTGCCAGCAGCTTGGTAGGGGCCGTTCAAGAGACCCAGTACTTC.

This clone was seen just once. The V call is TRBV15, the J call TRBJ2-3; 9 bases match TRBD2. The germline CDR1 and CDR2 sequences are LNHNV and YYDKDF (reference sequence). V dropped 1 base and J dropped 2; count of bases not matched to a gene: 7. The CDR3 has 17 residues. The CDR3 spells CATSRGTSVPDTDTQYF. CDR3 DNA sequence: TGTGCCACCAGCAGAGGGACTAGCGTGCCGGACACAGATACGCAGTATTTT. Complete variable domain (other parts from reference TRBV15 and TRBJ2-3): DAMVIQNPRYQVTQFGKPVTLSCSQTLNHNVMYWYQQKSSQAPKLLFHYYDKDFNNEADTPDNFQSRRPNTSFCFLDIRSPGLGDTAMYLCATSRGTSVPDTDTQYFGPGTRLTVL.

As regards this clone: This specimen includes other DNA sequences encoding the same CDR3. The chain uses TRBV19 and TRBJ1-1, with D perhaps TRBD1 (5 bases). The CDR3 has 15 residues. The germline V gene has CDR1 LNHDA and CDR2 SQIVND (reference sequence). Trimming took off 5 bases at V and 4 bases at J, with 17 bases between the two ends. The DNA for the CDR3 is TGTGCCAGTAGTGAGCAGGGTAGAAGTCGCACTGAAGCTTTCTTT. Encoded protein: CASSEQGRSRTEAFF.

The V and J genes are TRBV19 and TRBJ2-4; 9 nucleotides agree with TRBD1. The V gene end was trimmed by 6 bases and the J gene end by 8 bases; junction bases not matched to a gene: 14. The CDR3 is 16 amino acids. Per germline, CDR1 LNHDA and CDR2 SQIVND (reference sequence). CDR3 DNA sequence: TGTGCCAGTAGCGGGGCACGGACAGGGGAAGGGGACATTCAGTACTTC. Protein sequence: CASSGARTGEGDIQYF.

The chain couples TRBV25-1 to TRBJ1-2; no clear D gene. The germline V and J ends were trimmed by 3 bases and 3 bases, with 8 bases remaining between them. The CDR3 extends over 13 amino acids. The germline V gene encodes CDR1 MGHDK and CDR2 SYGVNS. This CDR3 reads CASSEGGYYGYTF. CDR3 bases: TGTGCCAGCAGTGAGGGAGGGTACTATGGCTACACCTTC.